Listed below are T cell receptor beta chains from one sample, sequenced in a study of Ad26.COV2.S vaccination and SARS-CoV-2 variants. Profiling relied on immunoSEQ multiplex PCR, and the TCRdb table lists in-frame clones only, not all of them. The sample shows some 290,000 clones, about 86% of them seen only once. The source material was peripheral blood, sampled in a trial of Ad26.COV2.S vaccine versus placebo. The source of these receptors is a person aged 18 to 65 who received the Ad26.COV2.S COVID-19 vaccine or a placebo. The CDR3 runs from the conserved cysteine through the conserved F or W. A D gene is named only where the DNA matches it firmly. Some rows mark clone size as missing; the rest say once, few, many or name a class of expanded clone.

. | . | TRBJ1-6 | TRBV25-1 | TGTGCCAGCAGTGAAGGTGGGGTTTGGGCGCCCCTCCACTTT | CASSEGGVWAPLHF
. | . | TRBJ1-4 | TRBV12-5 | TGTGCTAGTGGTTTGGTACTGACAGCGGCTAATGAAAAACTGTTTTTT | CASGLVLTAANEKLFF
. | . | TRBJ1-5 | TRBV19 | TGTGCCAGTAGTATGAGGGGAGCCAATCAGCCCCAGCATTTT | CASSMRGANQPQHF
TRBD1 | . | TRBJ1-1 | TRBV5-1 | TGCGCCAGCAGCTTCGTCGGGCCTGGGGCAGGGGGGAACACTGAAGCTTTCTTT | CASSFVGPGAGGNTEAFF
. | . | TRBJ2-5 | TRBV3-1/TRBV3-2 | TGTGCCAGCAGCCAAGAGGGCCGTCTTCACGGAGAGACCCAGTACTTC | CASSQEGRLHGETQYF
TRBD1 | . | TRBJ2-3 | TRBV5-4 | TGTGCCAGCAGACCCACAGGGGGCGCAGATACGCAGTATTTT | CASRPTGGADTQYF
. | . | TRBJ1-2 | TRBV7-2 | TGTGCCAGCAGCTTAGGCAGGGGCAACTATGGCTACACCTTC | CASSLGRGNYGYTF
. | . | TRBJ2-3 | TRBV7-2 | TGTGCCAGCAGCCACCGGGGCCTACGCACAGATACGCAGTATTTT | CASSHRGLRTDTQYF
. | once | TRBJ2-7 | TRBV7-2 | TGTGCCAGCAGCTCAGCAGGAGGGACCGCCTACGAGCAGTACTTC | CASSSAGGTAYEQYF
TRBD1 | . | TRBJ1-4 | TRBV5-5 | TGTGCCAGCAGCTTGGGTGGGACAGAGTATGAAAAACTGTTTTTT | CASSLGGTEYEKLFF
. | . | TRBJ2-2 | TRBV7-2 | TGTGCCAGCAGCCCCTGGGACAAGAACACCGGGGAGCTGTTTTTT | CASSPWDKNTGELFF